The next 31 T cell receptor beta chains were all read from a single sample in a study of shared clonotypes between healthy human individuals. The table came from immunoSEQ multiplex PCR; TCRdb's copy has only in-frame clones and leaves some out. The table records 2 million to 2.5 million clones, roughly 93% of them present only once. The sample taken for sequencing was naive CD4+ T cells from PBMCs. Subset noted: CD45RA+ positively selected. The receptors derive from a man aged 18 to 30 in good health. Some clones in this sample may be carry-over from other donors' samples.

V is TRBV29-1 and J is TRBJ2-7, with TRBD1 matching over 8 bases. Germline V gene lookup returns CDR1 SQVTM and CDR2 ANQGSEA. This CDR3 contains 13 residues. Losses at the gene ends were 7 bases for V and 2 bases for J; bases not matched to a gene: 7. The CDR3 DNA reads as TGCAGCGCAGCCGGGACAGGACCCTACGAGCAGTACTTC. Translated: CSAAGTGPYEQYF.

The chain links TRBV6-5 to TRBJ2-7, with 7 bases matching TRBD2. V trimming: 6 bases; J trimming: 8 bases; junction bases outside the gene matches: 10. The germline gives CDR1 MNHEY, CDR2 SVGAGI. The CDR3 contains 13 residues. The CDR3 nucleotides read TGTGCCAGCAGCTCGCCCGGGACTACCAAGCAGTACTTC. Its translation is CASSSPGTTKQYF.

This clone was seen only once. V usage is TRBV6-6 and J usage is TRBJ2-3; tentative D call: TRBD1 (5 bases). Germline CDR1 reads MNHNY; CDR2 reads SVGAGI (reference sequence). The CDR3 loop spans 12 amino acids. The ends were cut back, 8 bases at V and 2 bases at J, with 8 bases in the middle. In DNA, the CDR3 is TGTGCCAGCCGCAGGGACACAGATACGCAGTATTTT. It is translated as CASRRDTDTQYF.

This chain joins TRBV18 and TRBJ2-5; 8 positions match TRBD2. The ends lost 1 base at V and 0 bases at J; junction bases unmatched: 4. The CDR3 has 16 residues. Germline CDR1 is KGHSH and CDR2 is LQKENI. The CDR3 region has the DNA TGTGCCAGCTCACCACTAGCGGGATCTAACCAAGAGACCCAGTACTTC. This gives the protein CASSPLAGSNQETQYF.

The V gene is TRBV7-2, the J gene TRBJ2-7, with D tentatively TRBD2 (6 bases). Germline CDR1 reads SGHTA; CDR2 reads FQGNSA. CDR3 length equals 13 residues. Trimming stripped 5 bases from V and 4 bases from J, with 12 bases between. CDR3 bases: TGTGCCAGCAGCCAGGGAGGCCGGTACGAGCAGTACTTC. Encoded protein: CASSQGGRYEQYF.

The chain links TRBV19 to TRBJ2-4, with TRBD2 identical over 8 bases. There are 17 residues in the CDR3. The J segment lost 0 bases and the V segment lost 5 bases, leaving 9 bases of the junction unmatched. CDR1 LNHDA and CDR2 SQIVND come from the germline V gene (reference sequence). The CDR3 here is CASSLQTSGLAKNIQYF. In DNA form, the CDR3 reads TGTGCCAGTAGTCTACAAACTAGCGGCCTAGCCAAAAACATTCAGTACTTC.

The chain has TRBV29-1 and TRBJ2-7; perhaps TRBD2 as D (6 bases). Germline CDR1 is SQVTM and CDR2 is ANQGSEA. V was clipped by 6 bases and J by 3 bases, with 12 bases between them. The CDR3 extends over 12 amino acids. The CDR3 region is CSVRLEGYEQYF. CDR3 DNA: TGCAGCGTGAGACTAGAGGGCTACGAGCAGTACTTC.

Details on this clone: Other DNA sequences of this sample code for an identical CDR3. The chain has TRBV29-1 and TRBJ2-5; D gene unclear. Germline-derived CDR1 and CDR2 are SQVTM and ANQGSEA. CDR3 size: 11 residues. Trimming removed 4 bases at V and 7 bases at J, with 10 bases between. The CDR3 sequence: CSVAPGGTQYF. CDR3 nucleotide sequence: TGCAGCGTTGCTCCTGGCGGGACCCAGTACTTC. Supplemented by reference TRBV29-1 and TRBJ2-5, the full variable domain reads SAVISQKPSRDICQRGTSLTIQCQVDSQVTMMFWYRQQPGQSLTLIATANQGSEATYESGFVIDKFPISRPNLTFSTLTVSNMSPEDSSIYLCSVAPGGTQYFGPGTRLLVL.

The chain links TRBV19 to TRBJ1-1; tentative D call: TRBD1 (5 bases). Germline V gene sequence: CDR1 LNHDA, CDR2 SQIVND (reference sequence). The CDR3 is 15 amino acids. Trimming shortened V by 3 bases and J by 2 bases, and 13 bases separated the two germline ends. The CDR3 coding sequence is TGTGCCAGTAGTATGGCCGGGACCGCTAACACTGAAGCTTTCTTT. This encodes CASSMAGTANTEAFF.

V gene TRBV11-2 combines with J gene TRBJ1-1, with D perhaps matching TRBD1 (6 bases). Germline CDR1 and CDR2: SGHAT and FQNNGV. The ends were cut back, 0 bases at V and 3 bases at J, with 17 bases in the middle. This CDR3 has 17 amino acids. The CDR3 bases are TGTGCCAGCAGCTTAGATCTGGGACACAAGACGGACACTGAAGCTTTCTTT. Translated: CASSLDLGHKTDTEAFF.

CDR3 in DNA: TGCGCCAGCAGCTGGGGACTAGCGGGAGCTAACCCCCAGAGGGGCAATGAGCAGTTCTTC. Amino acids: CASSWGLAGANPQRGNEQFF. The gene calls are TRBV5-1 and TRBJ2-1, with 14 bases lining up with TRBD2. CDR3 length equals 20 residues. Per the germline V gene, CDR1 is SGHRS and CDR2 is YFSETQ. Germline trimming cut 3 bases from V and 6 bases from J; bases unmatched to any gene: 17.

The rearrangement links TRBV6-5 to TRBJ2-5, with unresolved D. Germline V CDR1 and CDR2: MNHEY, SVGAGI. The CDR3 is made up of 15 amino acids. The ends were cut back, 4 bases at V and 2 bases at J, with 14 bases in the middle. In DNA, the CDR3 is TGTGCCAGCAGTTCTGACCCGGACGCACAAGAGACCCAGTACTTC. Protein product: CASSSDPDAQETQYF.

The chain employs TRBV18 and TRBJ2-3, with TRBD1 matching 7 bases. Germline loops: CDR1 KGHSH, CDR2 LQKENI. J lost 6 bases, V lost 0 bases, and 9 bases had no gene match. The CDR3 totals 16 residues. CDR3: CASSPPSGGSIDTQYF. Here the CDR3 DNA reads TGTGCCAGCTCACCACCCTCAGGGGGATCCATTGATACGCAGTATTTT.

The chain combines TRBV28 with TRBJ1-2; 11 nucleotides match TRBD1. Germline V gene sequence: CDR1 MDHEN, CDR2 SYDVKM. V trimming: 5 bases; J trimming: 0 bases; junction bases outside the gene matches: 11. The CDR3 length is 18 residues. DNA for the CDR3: TGTGCCAGCAGTCAAAGGAACCCGGGACAGGGGGCTAACTATGGCTACACCTTC. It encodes CASSQRNPGQGANYGYTF.

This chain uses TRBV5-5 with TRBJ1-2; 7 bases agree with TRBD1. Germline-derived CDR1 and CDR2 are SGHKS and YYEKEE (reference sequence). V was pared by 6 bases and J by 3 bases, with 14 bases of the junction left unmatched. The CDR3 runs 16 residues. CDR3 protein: CASKRGPGAPDYGYTF. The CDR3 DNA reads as TGTGCCAGCAAAAGGGGGCCGGGGGCGCCGGACTATGGCTACACCTTC.

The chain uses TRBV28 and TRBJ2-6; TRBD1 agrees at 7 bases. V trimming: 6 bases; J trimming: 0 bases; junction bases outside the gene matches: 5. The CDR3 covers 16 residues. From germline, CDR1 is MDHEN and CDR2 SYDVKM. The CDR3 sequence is CASSPRGFSGANVLTF. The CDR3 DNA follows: TGTGCCAGCAGCCCCAGGGGGTTCTCTGGGGCCAACGTCCTGACTTTC.

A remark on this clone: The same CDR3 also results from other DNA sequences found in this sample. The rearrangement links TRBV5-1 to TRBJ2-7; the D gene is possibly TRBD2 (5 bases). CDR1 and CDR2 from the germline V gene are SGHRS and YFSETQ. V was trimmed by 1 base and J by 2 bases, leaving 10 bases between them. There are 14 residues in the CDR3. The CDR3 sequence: CASSLTSGTYEQYF. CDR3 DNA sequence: TGCGCCAGCAGCTTGACCAGCGGTACCTACGAGCAGTACTTC.

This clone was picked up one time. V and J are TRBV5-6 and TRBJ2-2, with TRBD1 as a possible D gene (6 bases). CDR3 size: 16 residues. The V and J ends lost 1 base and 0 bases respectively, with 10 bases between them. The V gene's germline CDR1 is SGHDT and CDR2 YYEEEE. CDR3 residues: CASSLRQVTNTGELFF. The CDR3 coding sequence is TGTGCCAGCAGCTTGCGACAGGTCACGAACACCGGGGAGCTGTTTTTT.

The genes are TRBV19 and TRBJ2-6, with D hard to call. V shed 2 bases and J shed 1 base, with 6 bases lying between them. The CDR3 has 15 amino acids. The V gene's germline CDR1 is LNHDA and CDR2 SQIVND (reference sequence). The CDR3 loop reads CASSIFASGANVLTF. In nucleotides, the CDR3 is TGTGCCAGTAGTATATTCGCTTCTGGGGCCAACGTCCTGACTTTC.

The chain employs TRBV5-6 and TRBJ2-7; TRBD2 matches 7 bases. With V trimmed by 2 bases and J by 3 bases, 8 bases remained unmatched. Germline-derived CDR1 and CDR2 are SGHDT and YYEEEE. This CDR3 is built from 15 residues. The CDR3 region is CASSFERLAFYEQYF. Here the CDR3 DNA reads TGTGCCAGCAGCTTCGAGCGACTAGCATTCTACGAGCAGTACTTC.

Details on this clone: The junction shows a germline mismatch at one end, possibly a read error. The CDR3 bases are TGTGCCAGCAGCCCCCGGGACTGGGGAAGATTGATCTTC. It encodes CASSPRDWGRLIF. The V and J genes are TRBV28 and TRBJ2-1, with D maybe TRBD2 (6 bases). The CDR3 sequence is 13 residues long. Germline V gene sequence: CDR1 MDHEN, CDR2 SYDVKM.

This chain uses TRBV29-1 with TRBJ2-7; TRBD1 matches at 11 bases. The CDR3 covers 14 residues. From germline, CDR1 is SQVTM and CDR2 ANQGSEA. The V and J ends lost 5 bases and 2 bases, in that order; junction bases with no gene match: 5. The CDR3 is CSVQDRGRPYEQYF. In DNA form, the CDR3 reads TGCAGCGTTCAGGACAGGGGGCGCCCCTACGAGCAGTACTTC.

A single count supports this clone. CDR3 nucleotides: TGCGCCAGCAGCCAGAGACAGGGTAACGAAAAACTGTTTTTT. It codes for CASSQRQGNEKLFF. The genes are TRBV4-1 and TRBJ1-4, with TRBD1 matching over 7 bases. The CDR3 has 14 residues. Losses at the gene ends were 3 bases for V and 8 bases for J; bases not matched to a gene: 6. The germline gives CDR1 MGHRA, CDR2 YSYEKL.

The CDR3 nucleotides are TGTGCCAGCAGTTTCCAGGGGCCTAGGGGCTACACCTTC. Protein sequence: CASSFQGPRGYTF. The chain is built from TRBV6-5 and TRBJ1-2; possibly TRBD1 for D (6 bases). Trimming shortened V by 4 bases and J by 8 bases, and 14 bases separated the two germline ends. This CDR3 comprises 13 residues. The germline V gene encodes CDR1 MNHEY and CDR2 SVGAGI.

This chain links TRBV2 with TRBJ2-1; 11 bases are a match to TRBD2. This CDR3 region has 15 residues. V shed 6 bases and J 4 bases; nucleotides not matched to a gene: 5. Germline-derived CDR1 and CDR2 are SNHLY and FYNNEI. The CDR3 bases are TGTGCCAGCAGGGGAAGACTAGCGGGGTACAATGAGCAGTTCTTC. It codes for CASRGRLAGYNEQFF.

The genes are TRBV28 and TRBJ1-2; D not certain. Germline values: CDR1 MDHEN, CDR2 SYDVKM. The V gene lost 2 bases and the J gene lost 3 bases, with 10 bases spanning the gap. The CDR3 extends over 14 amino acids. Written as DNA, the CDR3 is TGTGCCAGCAGTTTAGGCTTCACCCACTATGGCTACACCTTC. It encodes CASSLGFTHYGYTF.

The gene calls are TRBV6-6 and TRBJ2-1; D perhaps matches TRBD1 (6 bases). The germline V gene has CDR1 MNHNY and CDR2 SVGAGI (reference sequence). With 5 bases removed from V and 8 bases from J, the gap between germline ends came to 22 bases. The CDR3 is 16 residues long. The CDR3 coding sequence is TGTGCCAGCAGTCGAAAAGCAGGGGAGATCGACGATGAGCAGTTCTTC. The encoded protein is CASSRKAGEIDDEQFF.

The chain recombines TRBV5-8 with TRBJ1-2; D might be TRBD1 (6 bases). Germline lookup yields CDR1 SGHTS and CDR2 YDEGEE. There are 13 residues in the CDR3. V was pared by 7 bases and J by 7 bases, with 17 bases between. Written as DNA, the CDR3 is TGTGCCAGCGGGGGCAGGTTTTATCCTGGCTACACCTTC. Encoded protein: CASGGRFYPGYTF.

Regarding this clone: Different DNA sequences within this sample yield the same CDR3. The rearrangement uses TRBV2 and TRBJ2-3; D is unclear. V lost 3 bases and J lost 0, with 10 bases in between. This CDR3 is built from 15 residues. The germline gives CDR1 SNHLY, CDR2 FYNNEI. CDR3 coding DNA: TGTGCCAGCAGTGAGCTAAGGGCTAGCACAGATACGCAGTATTTT. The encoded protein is CASSELRASTDTQYF.

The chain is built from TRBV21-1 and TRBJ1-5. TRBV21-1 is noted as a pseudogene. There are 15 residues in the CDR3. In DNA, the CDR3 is TGTGCCATGCGCGGGGGGCACTATAGCAATCAGCCCCAGCATTTT. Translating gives CAMRGGHYSNQPQHF.

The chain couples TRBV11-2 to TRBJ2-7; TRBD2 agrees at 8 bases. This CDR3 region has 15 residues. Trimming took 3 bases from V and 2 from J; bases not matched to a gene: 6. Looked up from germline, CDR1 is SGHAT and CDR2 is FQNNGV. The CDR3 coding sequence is TGTGCCAGCAGCTTTCGGGAGGGGCAGCCCTACGAGCAGTACTTC. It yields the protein CASSFREGQPYEQYF.